The rows below give T cell receptor beta chains drawn from one sample of a study of blood T cell repertoires in COVID-19. Some clones are missing from TCRdb's copy, which holds only in-frame ones; the method was immunoSEQ multiplex PCR. The table shows roughly 270,000 clones, with roughly 80% occurring only once. The sample comprised PBMCs or T cells enriched from blood (not recorded which). All receptors derive from a middle-aged man who had been exposed to COVID-19. CDR3s include the opening cysteine and the closing phenylalanine or tryptophan. Fields, in order: clone size, V gene, D gene, J gene, CDR3 DNA, CDR3 protein. The D gene is left open where the match is weak. Rows give clone size only sometimes, using once, few, many, or a class for an expanded clone.

once	TRBV7-3	NA	TRBJ2-2	TGTGCCAGCAGCACCGGGAGCACCGGGGAGCTGTTTTTT	CASSTGSTGELFF
NA	TRBV6-5	TRBD2	TRBJ2-7	TGTGCCAGCAGCCGTATGCGGGGAGGGACGCAGTACTTC	CASSRMRGGTQYF
medium-sized	TRBV5-6	NA	TRBJ1-1	TGTGCCAGCAGAACAGGGTTCACTGAAGCTTTCTTT	CASRTGFTEAFF
NA	TRBV6-1	NA	TRBJ1-2	TGTGCCAGCAGTGATAGGAGCGGTGAGGCTAACTATGGCTACACCTTC	CASSDRSGEANYGYTF
NA	TRBV16	TRBD1	TRBJ1-1	TGTGCCAGCAGCCCCAAGGCAGGGGGAGTAACGACTGAAGCTTTCTTT	CASSPKAGGVTTEAFF
NA	TRBV6-5	TRBD2	TRBJ2-7	TGTGCCAGCAGTCCTAGCGGGAGCTCCTACGAGCAGTACTTC	CASSPSGSSYEQYF
few	TRBV5-8	NA	TRBJ2-3	TGTGCCAGCAGGGGGCCGAAGGATCCAGCAGATACGCAGTATTTT	CASRGPKDPADTQYF
once	TRBV29-1	TRBD1	TRBJ2-7	TGCAGCGCCATGCCCCCCACCGGGACAGGGACCCACGAGCAGTACTTC	CSAMPPTGTGTHEQYF
NA	TRBV29-1	NA	TRBJ1-1	TGCAGCGGTAGCGGGGGGAAAAACACTGAAGCTTTCTTT	CSGSGGKNTEAFF
NA	TRBV15	NA	TRBJ1-1	TGTGCCACCAGCAGAGATCAAGGCGGCCGACAGACGGTTAGTATTTGGGGCACTGAAGCTTTCTTT	CATSRDQGGRQTVSIWGTEAFF
NA	TRBV7-9	NA	TRBJ2-7	TGTGCCAGCAGCTTAGAGCCATACGAGCAGTACTTC	CASSLEPYEQYF
few	TRBV11-3	NA	TRBJ2-1	TGTGCCAGCAGCTTAGCGGGATTCTCCTACAATGAGCAGTTCTTC	CASSLAGFSYNEQFF
NA	TRBV28	NA	TRBJ1-1	TGTGCCAGCAGATTGGGACTCAACACTGAAGCTTTCTTT	CASRLGLNTEAFF
NA	TRBV28	TRBD2	TRBJ2-1	TGTGCCAGCAGCGGGGGGTATGAGCAGTTCTTC	CASSGGYEQFF
once	TRBV18	NA	TRBJ1-5	TGTGCCAGCTCACCATTTAAACAGACGAATCAGCCCCAGCATTTT	CASSPFKQTNQPQHF
NA	TRBV20-1	NA	TRBJ2-7	TGCAGTGCTAGTCCCCAGGAGGGGTCCTACGAGCAGTACTTC	CSASPQEGSYEQYF
few	TRBV6-5	NA	TRBJ1-2	TGTGCCAGCAGTTACTTCGCGGCAGGGTTTGGCTACACCTTC	CASSYFAAGFGYTF
NA	TRBV5-1	TRBD1	TRBJ2-5	TGCGCCAGCAGGCCTCAGACAGGGGGCGGGCTGGAGACCCAGTACTTC	CASRPQTGGGLETQYF
NA	TRBV2	TRBD2	TRBJ2-1	TGTGCCAGCAACGGGAGGCCCTACAATGAGCAGTTCTTC	CASNGRPYNEQFF
few	TRBV5-1	TRBD1	TRBJ2-6	TGCGCCAGCAGCCCAGGACCAGGGGGAGTTGGGGCCAACGTCCTGACTTTC	CASSPGPGGVGANVLTF
NA	TRBV28	NA	TRBJ1-5	TGTGCCAGCAGCCGCGGGGGCTACAATCAGCCCCAGCATTTT	CASSRGGYNQPQHF
NA	TRBV3-1/TRBV3-2	NA	TRBJ2-4	TGTGCCAGCAGCCAAGAGAGGCTAGCCAAAAACATTCAGTACTTC	CASSQERLAKNIQYF